This TCR beta chain was observed in a study of cytomegalovirus exposure and HLA in healthy donors. About the study: The roughly 120 validation repertoires, a later analysis reported, used the same platform as the 600 to 850 repertoires from the first cohort.

Data came from immunoSEQ multiplex PCR; TCRdb stores just in-frame clones and leaves some out. The table lists roughly 82,000 clones, 93% of them singletons, with 0.65% to 0.8% in the top ten. Study observations and caveats: TCR beta chains numbering more than 150 were designated cytomegalovirus-associated.

Germline-derived CDR1 and CDR2 are MNHEY and SMNVEV (reference sequence). CDR3 length: 16 residues. Trimming took off 3 bases at V and 2 bases at J, with 14 bases between the two ends. Worth noting for this clone: What it binds is unknown.

Specimen: PBMCs. This TCR came from a man younger than 35 in good health and CMV-seronegative. The chain employs TRBV27 and TRBJ1-5; a possible D gene is TRBD1 (5 bases). The CDR3 sequence is CASSFNTPGGNQPQHF. The CDR3 nucleotides read TGTGCCAGCAGTTTTAATACCCCGGGGGGCAATCAGCCCCAGCATTTT.